This TCR beta chain was obtained from a study of T cell repertoires in cytomegalovirus infection. TCRdb redid the calling of the reads with MiXCR, one entry per CDR3 protein. The data contain about 150,000 distinct CDR3 sequences, less than 25% of them singletons. J gave up 5 bases and V 3 bases, and 9 bases lay outside the gene matches. The CDR3 consists of 16 residues. The germline V gene encodes CDR1 SGHNT and CDR2 YYREEE (reference sequence). The sequenced sample consisted of PBMCs. The origin of this receptor is a human donor in good health (CMV status not recorded). Some clones in this sample may be carry-over from other donors' samples. The chain carries TRBV5-4 and TRBJ2-1; 9 nucleotides align to TRBD2. In nucleotides, the CDR3 is TGTGCCAGCAGCTCGTGGACTAGCGCGACTCACAATGAGCAGTTCTTC. Its translation is CASSSWTSATHNEQFF.